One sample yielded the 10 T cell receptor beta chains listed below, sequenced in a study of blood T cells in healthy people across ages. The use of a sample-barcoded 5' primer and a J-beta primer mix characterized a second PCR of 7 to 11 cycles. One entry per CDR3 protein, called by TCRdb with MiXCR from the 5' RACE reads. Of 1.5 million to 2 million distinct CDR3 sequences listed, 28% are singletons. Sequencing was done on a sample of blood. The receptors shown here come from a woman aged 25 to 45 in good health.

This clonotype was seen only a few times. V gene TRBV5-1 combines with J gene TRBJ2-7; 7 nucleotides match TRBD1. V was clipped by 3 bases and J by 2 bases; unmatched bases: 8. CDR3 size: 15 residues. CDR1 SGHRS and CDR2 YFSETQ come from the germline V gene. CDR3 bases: TGCGCCAGCAGCTCACAGGGGTTATTGACCTACGAGCAGTACTTC. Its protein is CASSSQGLLTYEQYF.

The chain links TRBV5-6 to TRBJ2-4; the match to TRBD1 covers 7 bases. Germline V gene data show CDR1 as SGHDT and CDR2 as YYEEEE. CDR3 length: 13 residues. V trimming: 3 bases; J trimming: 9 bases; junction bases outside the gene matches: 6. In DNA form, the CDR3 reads TGTGCCAGCAGCTACCGGACAGGAGGCATTCAGTACTTC. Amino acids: CASSYRTGGIQYF.

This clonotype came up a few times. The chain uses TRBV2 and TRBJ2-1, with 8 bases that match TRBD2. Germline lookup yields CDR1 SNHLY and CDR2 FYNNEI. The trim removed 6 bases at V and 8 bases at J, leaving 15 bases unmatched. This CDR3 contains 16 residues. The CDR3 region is CASRRGLVGAGDEQFF. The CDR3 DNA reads TGTGCCAGCAGGAGGGGACTAGTGGGAGCGGGCGATGAGCAGTTCTTC.

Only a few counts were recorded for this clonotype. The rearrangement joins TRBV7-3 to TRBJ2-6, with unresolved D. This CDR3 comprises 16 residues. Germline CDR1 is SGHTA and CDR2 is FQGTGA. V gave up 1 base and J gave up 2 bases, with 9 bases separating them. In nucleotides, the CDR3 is TGTGCCAGCAGCTTAAGCCTCCTGGCTGGGGCCAACGTCCTGACTTTC. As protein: CASSLSLLAGANVLTF.

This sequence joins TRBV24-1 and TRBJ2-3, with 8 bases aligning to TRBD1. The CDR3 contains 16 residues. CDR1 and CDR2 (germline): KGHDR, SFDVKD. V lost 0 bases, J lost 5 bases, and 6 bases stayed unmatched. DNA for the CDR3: TGTGCCACCAGTGATTTGGGTACGGGACAGGAAGATACGCAGTATTTT. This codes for CATSDLGTGQEDTQYF.

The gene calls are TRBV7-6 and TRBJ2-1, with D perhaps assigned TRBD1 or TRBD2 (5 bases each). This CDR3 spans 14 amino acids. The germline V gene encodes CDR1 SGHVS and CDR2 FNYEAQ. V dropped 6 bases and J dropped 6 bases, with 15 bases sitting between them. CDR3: CASSHRTDFNEQFF. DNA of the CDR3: TGTGCCAGCAGTCACAGGACTGACTTCAATGAGCAGTTCTTC.

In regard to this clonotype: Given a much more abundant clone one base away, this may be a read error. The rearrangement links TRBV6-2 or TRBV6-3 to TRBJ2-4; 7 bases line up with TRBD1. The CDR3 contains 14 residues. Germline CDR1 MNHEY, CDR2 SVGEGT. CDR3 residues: CASKKTGMVDEQHF. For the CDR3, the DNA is TGTGCCAGCAAGAAGACAGGGATGGTCGACGAGCAGCACTTC.

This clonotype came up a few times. CDR3 nucleotide sequence: TGTGCCAGCAGCTTTGTTACCGGAAACTATGGCTACACCTTC. Residues: CASSFVTGNYGYTF. The chain employs TRBV7-2 and TRBJ1-2; D uncertain. The CDR3 sequence is 14 residues long. In germline, CDR1 is SGHTA, CDR2 FQGNSA. V was trimmed by 3 bases and J by 2 bases, leaving 10 bases between them.

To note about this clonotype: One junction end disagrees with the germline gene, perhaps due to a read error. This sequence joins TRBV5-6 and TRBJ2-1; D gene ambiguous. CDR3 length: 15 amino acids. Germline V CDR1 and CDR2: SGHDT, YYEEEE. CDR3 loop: CAGSFRGSAYNEQFF. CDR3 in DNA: TGTGCCGGCAGCTTTAGAGGCAGTGCCTACAATGAGCAGTTCTTC.

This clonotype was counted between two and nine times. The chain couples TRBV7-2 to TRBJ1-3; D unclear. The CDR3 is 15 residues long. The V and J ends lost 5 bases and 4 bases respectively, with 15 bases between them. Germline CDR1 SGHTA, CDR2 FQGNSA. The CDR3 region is CASSPRAVSGNTIYF. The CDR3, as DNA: TGTGCCAGCAGCCCCCGGGCGGTTTCGGGAAACACCATATATTTT.